Listed below are T cell receptor beta chains from one sample, sequenced in a study of cytomegalovirus exposure and HLA in healthy donors. Measured with immunoSEQ multiplex PCR; TCRdb has only the in-frame clones, and not every one. The table shows fewer than 250,000 clones, with around 85% occurring only once. The source material was PBMCs. The origin of the receptors is a human donor in good health. Both conserved end residues are part of each CDR3. Each record gives: J gene, V gene, D gene, clone size, CDR3 DNA, CDR3 protein. A D gene is named only where the DNA matches it firmly. Rows give clone size only sometimes, using once, few, many, or a class for an expanded clone.

J gene: TRBJ1-1
V gene: TRBV5-4
D gene: TRBD1
clone size: -
CDR3 DNA: TGTGCCAGCAGCCGAGGGGACAGGGGGAACACTGAAGCTTTCTTT
CDR3 protein: CASSRGDRGNTEAFF

J gene: TRBJ2-1
V gene: TRBV29-1
D gene: TRBD1
clone size: -
CDR3 DNA: TGCAGCGCTGCCGGAGACAGGGGGTTTTACAATGAGCAGTTCTTC
CDR3 protein: CSAAGDRGFYNEQFF

J gene: TRBJ2-1
V gene: TRBV7-2
D gene: TRBD1
clone size: -
CDR3 DNA: TGTGCCAGCAGCACGGGACAGAACTACAATGAGCAGTTCTTC
CDR3 protein: CASSTGQNYNEQFF

J gene: TRBJ2-5
V gene: TRBV7-2
D gene: -
clone size: -
CDR3 DNA: TGTGCCAGCAGCCCTGCCCCGGGACTTATACAAGAGACCCAGTACTTC
CDR3 protein: CASSPAPGLIQETQYF

J gene: TRBJ2-7
V gene: TRBV10-2
D gene: TRBD2
clone size: -
CDR3 DNA: TGCGCCAGCAGTGAGTCTTTACTAGCGGGAGGAACCTACGAGCAGTACTTC
CDR3 protein: CASSESLLAGGTYEQYF

J gene: TRBJ1-1
V gene: TRBV30
D gene: -
clone size: -
CDR3 DNA: TGTGCCTGGAAGGGGGGGGCTCTATCTTTCTTT
CDR3 protein: CAWKGGALSFF

J gene: TRBJ2-5
V gene: TRBV29-1
D gene: TRBD2
clone size: -
CDR3 DNA: TGCAGCGTAGACGGGACTAGCGATTGGGAGACCCAGTACTTC
CDR3 protein: CSVDGTSDWETQYF

J gene: TRBJ1-5
V gene: TRBV11-2
D gene: -
clone size: -
CDR3 DNA: TGTGCCAGCAGCTATCTAAATCAGCCCCAGCATTTT
CDR3 protein: CASSYLNQPQHF

J gene: TRBJ2-5
V gene: TRBV7-9
D gene: -
clone size: -
CDR3 DNA: TGTGCCAGCGCCGGTTTTGCTCGCGTCCAAGAGACCCAGTACTTC
CDR3 protein: CASAGFARVQETQYF

J gene: TRBJ1-2
V gene: TRBV9
D gene: TRBD1
clone size: -
CDR3 DNA: TGTGCCAGCAGCGTAGGCGGCGCCCCCCGAGGGGGCGCAGACTATGGCTACACCTTC
CDR3 protein: CASSVGGAPRGGADYGYTF

J gene: TRBJ2-5
V gene: TRBV29-1
D gene: TRBD2
clone size: -
CDR3 DNA: TGCAGCGCACGAGCGGGACCATTCCAAGAGACCCAGTACTTC
CDR3 protein: CSARAGPFQETQYF

J gene: TRBJ1-2
V gene: TRBV19
D gene: -
clone size: -
CDR3 DNA: TGTGCCAGTAGTAGGGTTTCGGACAGTCTCCTGTATGGCTACACCTTC
CDR3 protein: CASSRVSDSLLYGYTF

J gene: TRBJ2-7
V gene: TRBV6-1
D gene: -
clone size: -
CDR3 DNA: TGTGCCAGCAGTGCCACAGGGGGGGGCGAGCAGTACTTC
CDR3 protein: CASSATGGGEQYF

J gene: TRBJ2-2
V gene: TRBV10-3
D gene: -
clone size: -
CDR3 DNA: TGTGCCATCAGTGACGGTTCAGAGGACACCGGGGAGCTGTTTTTT
CDR3 protein: CAISDGSEDTGELFF

J gene: TRBJ1-4
V gene: TRBV28
D gene: TRBD1
clone size: -
CDR3 DNA: TGTGCCAGCAGTTCCCCCGATCGACAGGGCTCGCGAAAACTGTTTTTT
CDR3 protein: CASSSPDRQGSRKLFF

J gene: TRBJ2-7
V gene: TRBV6-6
D gene: TRBD2
clone size: -
CDR3 DNA: TGTGCCAGCAGTAGGGGGACTAGCGCCTCCTACGAGCAGTACTTC
CDR3 protein: CASSRGTSASYEQYF

J gene: TRBJ1-6
V gene: TRBV7-6
D gene: -
clone size: once
CDR3 DNA: TGTGCCAGCAGCTCACGGGGGTCTCTGAATTCACCCCTCCACTTT
CDR3 protein: CASSSRGSLNSPLHF

J gene: TRBJ2-6
V gene: TRBV19
D gene: TRBD2
clone size: -
CDR3 DNA: TGTGCCAGTAGCGAGACTAGCGGGACTGGGGCCAACGTCCTGACTTTC
CDR3 protein: CASSETSGTGANVLTF

J gene: TRBJ2-7
V gene: TRBV19
D gene: TRBD1
clone size: -
CDR3 DNA: TGTGCCAGTTCCCTAACAGGGGACGAGCAGTACTTC
CDR3 protein: CASSLTGDEQYF

J gene: TRBJ2-2
V gene: TRBV30
D gene: -
clone size: -
CDR3 DNA: TGTGCCTGGACCGACTTGAACACCGGGGAGCTGTTTTTT
CDR3 protein: CAWTDLNTGELFF

J gene: TRBJ2-2
V gene: TRBV5-5
D gene: TRBD2
clone size: -
CDR3 DNA: TGTGCCAGCAGTCAAGGAGGACTAGCGGGAGGGCGTTCCGGGGAGCTGTTTTTT
CDR3 protein: CASSQGGLAGGRSGELFF

J gene: TRBJ1-2
V gene: TRBV10-3
D gene: TRBD1
clone size: -
CDR3 DNA: TGTGCCATCAGTGAGGGTCGACAGGGGGCCTATGGCTACACCTTC
CDR3 protein: CAISEGRQGAYGYTF

J gene: TRBJ2-7
V gene: TRBV10-3
D gene: TRBD1
clone size: -
CDR3 DNA: TGTGCCATCACCCCCGGGACAGGGGGCGGCGAGCAGTACTTC
CDR3 protein: CAITPGTGGGEQYF

J gene: TRBJ2-1
V gene: TRBV7-9
D gene: TRBD2
clone size: -
CDR3 DNA: TGTTCCAGCAGCTTTAGCGGGAGGGCCACGGCGTATGAGCAGTTCTTC
CDR3 protein: CSSSFSGRATAYEQFF

J gene: TRBJ2-3
V gene: TRBV7-2
D gene: TRBD2
clone size: -
CDR3 DNA: TGTGCCAGCAGCAACTCAGTAGCGGGAGCAGATACGCAGTATTTT
CDR3 protein: CASSNSVAGADTQYF

J gene: TRBJ2-3
V gene: TRBV4-3
D gene: -
clone size: -
CDR3 DNA: TGCGCCAGCAGCCAAGATCTGGGGAGCGGATTCACTCCTAGCACAGATACGCAGTATTTT
CDR3 protein: CASSQDLGSGFTPSTDTQYF

J gene: TRBJ1-6
V gene: TRBV6-1
D gene: -
clone size: -
CDR3 DNA: TGTGCCAGCAGTGATGGGGACTGGATTTCACCCCTCCACTTT
CDR3 protein: CASSDGDWISPLHF

J gene: TRBJ2-6
V gene: TRBV7-2
D gene: TRBD1
clone size: once
CDR3 DNA: TGTGCCAGCAGACGGGACAGCCAATTCTCTGGGGCCAACGTCCTGACTTTC
CDR3 protein: CASRRDSQFSGANVLTF

J gene: TRBJ1-5
V gene: TRBV7-8
D gene: -
clone size: -
CDR3 DNA: TGTGCCAGCAGCTTAGCGTCCGGTACCAATCAGCCCCAGCATTTT
CDR3 protein: CASSLASGTNQPQHF